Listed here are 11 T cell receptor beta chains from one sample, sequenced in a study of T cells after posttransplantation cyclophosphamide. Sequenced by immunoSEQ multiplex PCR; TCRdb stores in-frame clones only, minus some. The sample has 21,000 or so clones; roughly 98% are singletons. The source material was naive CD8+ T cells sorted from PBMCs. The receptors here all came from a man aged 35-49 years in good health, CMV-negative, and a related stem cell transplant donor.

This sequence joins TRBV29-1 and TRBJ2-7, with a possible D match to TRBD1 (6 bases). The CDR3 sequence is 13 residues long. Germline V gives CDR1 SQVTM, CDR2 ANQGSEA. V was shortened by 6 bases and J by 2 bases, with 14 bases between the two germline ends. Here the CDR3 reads CSVGTRDAYEQYF. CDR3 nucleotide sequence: TGCAGCGTCGGGACACGGGATGCCTACGAGCAGTACTTC.

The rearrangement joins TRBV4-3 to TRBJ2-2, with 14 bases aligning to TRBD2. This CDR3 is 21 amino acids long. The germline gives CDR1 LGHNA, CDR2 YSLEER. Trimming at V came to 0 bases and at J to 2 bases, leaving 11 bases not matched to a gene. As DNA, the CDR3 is TGCGCCAGCAGCCAAGATCTGAGACGGACTAGCGGGAGGCGAAACACCGGGGAGCTGTTTTTT. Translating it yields CASSQDLRRTSGRRNTGELFF.

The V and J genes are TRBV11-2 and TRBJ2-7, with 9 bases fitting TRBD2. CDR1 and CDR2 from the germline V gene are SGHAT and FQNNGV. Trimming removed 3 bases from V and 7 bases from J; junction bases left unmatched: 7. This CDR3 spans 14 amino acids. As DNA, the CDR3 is TGTGCCAGCAGCTTGTTTAGCGGGAGAGGTGAGCAGTACTTC. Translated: CASSLFSGRGEQYF.

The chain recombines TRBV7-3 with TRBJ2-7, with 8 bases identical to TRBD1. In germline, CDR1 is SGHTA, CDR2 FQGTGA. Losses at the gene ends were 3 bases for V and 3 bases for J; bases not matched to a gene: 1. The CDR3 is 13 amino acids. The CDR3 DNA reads TGTGCCAGCAGCTTGGGACAGGACTACGAGCAGTACTTC. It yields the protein CASSLGQDYEQYF.

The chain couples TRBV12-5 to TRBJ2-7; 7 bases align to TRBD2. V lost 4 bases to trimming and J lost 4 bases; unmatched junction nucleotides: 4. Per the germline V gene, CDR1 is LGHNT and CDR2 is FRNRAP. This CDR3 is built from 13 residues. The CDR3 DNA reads TGTGCTAGTGGTTGGGCGGGAGCTTACGAGCAGTACTTC. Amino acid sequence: CASGWAGAYEQYF.

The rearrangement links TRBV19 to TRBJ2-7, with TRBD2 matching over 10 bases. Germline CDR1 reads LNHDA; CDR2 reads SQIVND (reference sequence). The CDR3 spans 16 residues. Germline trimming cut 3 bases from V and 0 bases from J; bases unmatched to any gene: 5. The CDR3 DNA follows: TGTGCCAGTAGTATTACCTCTAGCGGGAGCTCCTACGAGCAGTACTTC. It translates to CASSITSSGSSYEQYF.

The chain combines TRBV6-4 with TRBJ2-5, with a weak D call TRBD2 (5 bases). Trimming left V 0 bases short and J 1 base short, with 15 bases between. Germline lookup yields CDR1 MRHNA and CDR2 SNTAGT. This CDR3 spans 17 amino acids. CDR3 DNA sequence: TGTGCCAGCAGTGACTCTCTAAGCGGAGAGATCCAAGAGACCCAGTACTTC. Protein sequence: CASSDSLSGEIQETQYF.

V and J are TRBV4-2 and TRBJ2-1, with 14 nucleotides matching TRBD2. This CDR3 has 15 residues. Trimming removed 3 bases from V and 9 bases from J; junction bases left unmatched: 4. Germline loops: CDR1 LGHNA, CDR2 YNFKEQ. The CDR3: CASSQPGTSGSEQFF. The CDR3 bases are TGTGCCAGCAGCCAGCCCGGGACTAGCGGGAGTGAGCAGTTCTTC.

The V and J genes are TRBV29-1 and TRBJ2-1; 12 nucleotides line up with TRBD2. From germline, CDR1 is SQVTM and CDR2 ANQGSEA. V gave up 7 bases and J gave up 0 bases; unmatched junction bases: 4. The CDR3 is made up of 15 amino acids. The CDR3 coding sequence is TGCAGCGCACCGGGACTAGCGGGCTCCTACAATGAGCAGTTCTTC. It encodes CSAPGLAGSYNEQFF.

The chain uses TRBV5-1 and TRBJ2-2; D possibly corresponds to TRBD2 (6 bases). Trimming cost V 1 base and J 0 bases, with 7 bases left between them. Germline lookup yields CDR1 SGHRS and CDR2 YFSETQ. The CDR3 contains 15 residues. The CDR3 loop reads CASSLTGANTGELFF. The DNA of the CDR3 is TGCGCCAGCAGCTTGACGGGGGCGAACACCGGGGAGCTGTTTTTT. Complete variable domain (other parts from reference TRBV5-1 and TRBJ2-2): KAGVTQTPRYLIKTRGQQVTLSCSPISGHRSVSWYQQTPGQGLQFLFEYFSETQRNKGNFPGRFSGRQFSNSRSEMNVSTLELGDSALYLCASSLTGANTGELFFGEGSRLTVL.

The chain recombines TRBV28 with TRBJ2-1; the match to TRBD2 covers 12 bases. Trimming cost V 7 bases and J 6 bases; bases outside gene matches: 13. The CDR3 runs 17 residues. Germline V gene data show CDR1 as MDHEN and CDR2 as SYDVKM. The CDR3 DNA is TGTGCCAGCACCACCGGGACTAGCGGGTTCCTGGGCAATGAGCAGTTCTTC. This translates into CASTTGTSGFLGNEQFF.